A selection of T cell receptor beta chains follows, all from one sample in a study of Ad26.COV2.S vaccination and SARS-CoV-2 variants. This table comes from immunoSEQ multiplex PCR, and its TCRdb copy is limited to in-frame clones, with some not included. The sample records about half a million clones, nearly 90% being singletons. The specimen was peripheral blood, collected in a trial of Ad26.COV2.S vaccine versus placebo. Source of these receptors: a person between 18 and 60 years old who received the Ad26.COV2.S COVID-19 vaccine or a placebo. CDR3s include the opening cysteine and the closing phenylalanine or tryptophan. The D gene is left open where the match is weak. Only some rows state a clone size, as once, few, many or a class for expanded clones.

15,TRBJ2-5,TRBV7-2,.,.,CASSLQGGRGETQYF,TGTGCCAGCAGCTTACAGGGGGGCCGGGGAGAGACCCAGTACTTC
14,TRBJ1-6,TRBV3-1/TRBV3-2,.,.,CASSFSGDNSPLHF,TGTGCCAGCAGCTTCAGCGGGGACAATTCACCCCTCCACTTT
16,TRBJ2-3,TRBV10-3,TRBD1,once,CAISPLTGGITDTQYF,TGTGCCATCAGCCCCTTGACAGGGGGAATCACAGATACGCAGTATTTT
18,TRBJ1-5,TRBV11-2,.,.,CASSCESAARGNYQPQHF,TGTGCCAGCAGCTGTGAGTCGGCCGCGAGAGGAAATTATCAGCCCCAGCATTTT
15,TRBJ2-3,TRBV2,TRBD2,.,CASSGLAGRADTQYF,TGTGCCAGCAGTGGATTAGCGGGAAGGGCAGATACGCAGTATTTT
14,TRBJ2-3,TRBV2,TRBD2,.,CASQGLAVTDTQYF,TGTGCCAGCCAGGGACTAGCGGTCACAGATACGCAGTATTTT
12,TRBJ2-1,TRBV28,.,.,CASSASSNEQFF,TGTGCCAGCAGTGCCTCCTCCAATGAGCAGTTCTTC
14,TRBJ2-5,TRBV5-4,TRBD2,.,CASSSGTTSETQYF,TGTGCCAGCAGCTCCGGGACTACATCCGAGACCCAGTACTTC
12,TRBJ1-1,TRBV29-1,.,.,CSVEHDHTEAFF,TGCAGCGTTGAACATGACCACACTGAAGCTTTCTTT
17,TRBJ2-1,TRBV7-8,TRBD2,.,CASSPAFTGGGFNEQFF,TGTGCCAGCAGCCCCGCCTTTACCGGGGGAGGGTTTAATGAGCAGTTCTTC
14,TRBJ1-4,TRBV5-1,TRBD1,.,CASRRDSTNEKLFF,TGCGCCAGCAGGAGGGACAGCACGAATGAAAAACTGTTTTTT
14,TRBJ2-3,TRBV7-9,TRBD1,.,CASSGTGKSDTQYF,TGTGCCAGCAGCGGGACAGGTAAATCAGATACGCAGTATTTT
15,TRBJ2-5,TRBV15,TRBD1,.,CATSDRDRAGETQYF,TGTGCCACCAGCGACCGGGACAGGGCAGGAGAGACCCAGTACTTC
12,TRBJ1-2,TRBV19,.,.,CASSWPNYGYTF,TGTGCCAGTAGCTGGCCTAACTATGGCTACACCTTC